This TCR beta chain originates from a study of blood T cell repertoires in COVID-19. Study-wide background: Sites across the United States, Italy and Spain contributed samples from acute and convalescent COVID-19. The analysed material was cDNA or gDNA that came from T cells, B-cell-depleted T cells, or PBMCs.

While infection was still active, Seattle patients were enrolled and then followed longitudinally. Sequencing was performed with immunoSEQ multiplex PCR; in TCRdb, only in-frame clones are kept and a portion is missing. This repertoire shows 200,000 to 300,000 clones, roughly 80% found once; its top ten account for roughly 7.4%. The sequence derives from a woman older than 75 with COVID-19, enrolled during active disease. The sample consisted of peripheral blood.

The CDR3 nucleotides read TGTGCCAGCAGCTACGGACTAGCGGGGGTTTTAGAGCAGTACTTC. Translating gives CASSYGLAGVLEQYF. The genes are TRBV3-1 (or the pseudogene TRBV3-2) and TRBJ2-7; TRBD2 agrees at 13 bases. The germline V gene encodes CDR1 LGHDT and CDR2 YNNKEL (reference sequence). The CDR3 loop spans 15 amino acids. Trimming removed 5 bases from V and 7 bases from J; junction bases left unmatched: 8.